This entry is about one TCR beta chain. Original handling: Quantification of nucleated cells was approximated via reference gene primer amplification. Sequenced by immunoSEQ multiplex PCR; TCRdb stores in-frame clones only, minus some. V and J calls and clone size follow that table, whereas D and trimming were derived from the DNA. The table includes more than 150,000 clones, roughly three quarters detected once. The sample is drawn from a study of blood T cell repertoires in COVID-19. The length of the CDR3 is 12 residues. The V end lost 5 bases, the J end lost 7 bases, and 8 bases lay between the germline ends. Looked up from germline, CDR1 is MDHEN and CDR2 is SYDVKM. Recruitment covered roughly 22 US areas and drew participants whose ages spanned about 18 to 89 years. Participant-given clinical history determined each cohort assignment.

The receptor's source is a man aged 55 to 70 who had been exposed to COVID-19. The rearrangement joins TRBV28 to TRBJ2-2, with D hard to call. Sequenced material: PBMCs or T cells enriched from blood (not recorded which). CDR3 sequence (DNA): TGTGCCAGCAGTCTCCGAGTCGGGGAGCTGTTTTTT. It codes for CASSLRVGELFF.